What follows is one T cell receptor (beta chain) and its context. CDR1 is SGHVS, CDR2 FQNEAQ, per germline. The CDR3 length is 16 residues. J gave up 6 bases and V 2 bases, and 7 bases lay outside the gene matches. This record belongs to a study of blood T cell repertoires in COVID-19. Only in-frame clones appear in the TCRdb table, and some are missing; sequencing was by immunoSEQ multiplex PCR. Among just under 350,000 clones, around nine tenths were seen once, and the ten largest hold under 3.5%. This TCR was sampled from a woman between 18 and 29 years old who had recovered from COVID-19. The chain uses TRBV7-8 and TRBJ2-2; 9 bases match TRBD2. The sequenced material came from peripheral blood. The CDR3 region has the DNA TGTGCCAGCAGCTTACCGGCGGGAGGGCCGGCCGGGGAGCTGTTTTTT. It is translated as CASSLPAGGPAGELFF.